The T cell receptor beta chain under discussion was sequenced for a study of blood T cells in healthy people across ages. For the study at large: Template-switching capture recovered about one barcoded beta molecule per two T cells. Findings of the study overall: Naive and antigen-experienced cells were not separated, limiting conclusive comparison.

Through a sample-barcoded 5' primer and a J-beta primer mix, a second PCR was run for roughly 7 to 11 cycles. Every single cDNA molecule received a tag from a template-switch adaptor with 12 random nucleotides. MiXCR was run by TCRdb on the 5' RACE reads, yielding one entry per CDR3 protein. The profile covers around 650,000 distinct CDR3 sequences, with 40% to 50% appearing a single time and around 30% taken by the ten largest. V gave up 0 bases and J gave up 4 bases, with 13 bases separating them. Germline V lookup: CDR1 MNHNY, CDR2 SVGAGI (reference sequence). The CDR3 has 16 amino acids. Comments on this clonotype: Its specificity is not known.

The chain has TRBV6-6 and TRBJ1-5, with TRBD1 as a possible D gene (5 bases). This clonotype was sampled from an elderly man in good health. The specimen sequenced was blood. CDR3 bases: TGTGCCAGCAGTTACTCGTTAAGGGGTAGGAATCAGCCCCAGCATTTT. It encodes CASSYSLRGRNQPQHF.